Listed here are 5 T cell receptor beta chains from one sample, sequenced in a study of tumor-infiltrating lymphocytes in primary liver carcinoma. Germline DNA was extracted too, while blood RNA derived from unsorted whole blood. Starting material of 400 to 600 ng total RNA yielded TCR beta cDNA via a constant-region primer. Slightly modified ARM-PCR with three nested multiplex PCR rounds yielded TCR beta libraries. Both of the initial two PCR rounds ran for 10 cycles and employed TRBV1-TRBV30 forward primers alongside a C-beta reverse primer. TCRdb used MiXCR to reprocess the multiplex PCR reads, holding one entry per CDR3 protein. The sample includes around 170,000 distinct CDR3 sequences, roughly three fifths seen only once; the top ten take 65% to 80%. Sequencing used peripheral blood. These receptor sequences come from a man between 35 and 55 years old with primary liver carcinoma and hepatitis B virus infection.

This clonotype came up once. Sequence at one end of the junction differs from germline and may be a read error. This chain joins TRBV6-2 or TRBV6-3 and TRBJ2-1; D not certain. The CDR3 sequence is 14 residues long. Germline CDR1 reads MNHEY; CDR2 reads SVGEGT. CDR3 loop: CTSSAPYYDNEQFF. The CDR3 nucleotides are TGTACCAGCAGTGCGCCTTACTACGACAATGAGCAGTTCTTC.

Regarding this clonotype: With a much larger clone just one base away, this may be a read error. The gene calls are TRBV11-2 and TRBJ2-3; either TRBD1 or TRBD2 may fit D (5 bases each). The CDR3 has 16 residues. Trimming removed 4 bases from V and 4 bases from J, with 18 bases in between. Looked up from germline, CDR1 is SGHAT and CDR2 is FQNNGV. The CDR3 DNA follows: TGTGCCAGCAGCTCCGGGACGCTGGCCAGCGCAGATACGCAGTATTTT. It is translated as CASSSGTLASADTQYF.

The rearrangement uses TRBV30 and TRBJ1-1, with a weak D call TRBD1 (5 bases). Germline CDR1 and CDR2: GTSNPN and SVGIG (reference sequence). Trimming removed 4 bases at V and 5 bases at J, with 11 bases between. The CDR3 runs to 12 residues. The CDR3 DNA reads TGTGCCTGGAATCGACAGTTTACTGAAGCTTTCTTT. Amino acid sequence: CAWNRQFTEAFF.

The J gene is TRBJ1-5, the V gene TRBV6-6; TRBD1 is a possible D gene (5 bases). Trimming removed 5 bases from V and 6 bases from J, with 17 bases in between. The germline V gene encodes CDR1 MNHNY and CDR2 SVGAGI (reference sequence). The CDR3 runs 15 residues. The CDR3 reads CASSDTGGRGQPQHF. CDR3 DNA sequence: TGTGCCAGCAGTGATACGGGGGGTAGGGGTCAGCCCCAGCATTTT.

Comments on this clonotype: It may be a read error: a sequence one base away is much more abundant. This chain links TRBV29-1 with TRBJ2-7; no clear D gene. The CDR3 loop spans 15 amino acids. CDR1 and CDR2 from the germline V gene are SQVTM and ANQGSEA. The germline V and J ends were trimmed by 3 bases and 6 bases, with 21 bases remaining between them. This CDR3 reads CSVETAVGASGEQYF. In nucleotides, the CDR3 is TGCAGCGTTGAGACCGCTGTTGGTGCATCAGGCGAGCAGTACTTC.